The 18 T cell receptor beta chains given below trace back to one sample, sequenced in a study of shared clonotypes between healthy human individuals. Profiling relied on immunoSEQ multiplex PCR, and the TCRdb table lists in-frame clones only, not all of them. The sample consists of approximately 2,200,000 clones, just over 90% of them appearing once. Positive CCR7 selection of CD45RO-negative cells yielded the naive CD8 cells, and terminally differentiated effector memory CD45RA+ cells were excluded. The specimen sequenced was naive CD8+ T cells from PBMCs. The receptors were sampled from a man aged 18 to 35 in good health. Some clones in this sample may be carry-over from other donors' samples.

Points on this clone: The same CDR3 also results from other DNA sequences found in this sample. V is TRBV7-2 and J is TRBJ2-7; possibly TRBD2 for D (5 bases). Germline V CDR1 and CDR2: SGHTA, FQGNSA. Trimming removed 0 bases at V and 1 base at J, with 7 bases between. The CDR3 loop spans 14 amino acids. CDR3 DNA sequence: TGTGCCAGCAGCTTAGCCGGAGGTTCCTACGAGCAGTACTTC. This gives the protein CASSLAGGSYEQYF. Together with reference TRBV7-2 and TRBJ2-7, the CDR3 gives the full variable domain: GAGVSQSPSNKVTEKGKDVELRCDPISGHTALYWYRQSLGQGLEFLIYFQGNSAPDKSGLPSDRFSAERTGGSVSTLTIQRTQQEDSAVYLCASSLAGGSYEQYFGPGTRLTVT.

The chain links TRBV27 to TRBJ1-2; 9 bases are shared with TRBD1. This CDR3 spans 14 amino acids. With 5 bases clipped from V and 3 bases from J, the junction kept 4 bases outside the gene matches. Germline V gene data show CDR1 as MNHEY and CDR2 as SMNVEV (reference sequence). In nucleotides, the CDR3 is TGTGCCAGCAGTCAACAGGGGGCTTACTATGGCTACACCTTC. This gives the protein CASSQQGAYYGYTF.

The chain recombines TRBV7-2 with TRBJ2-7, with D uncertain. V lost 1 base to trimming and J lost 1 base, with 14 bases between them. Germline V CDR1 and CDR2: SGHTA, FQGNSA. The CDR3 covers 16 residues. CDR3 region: CASSLGTAGPSYEQYF. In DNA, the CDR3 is TGTGCCAGCAGCTTAGGCACGGCAGGACCATCCTACGAGCAGTACTTC.

DNA for the CDR3: TGTGCCAGCAGTTTATCGGCCGGGACAGACCTTGTCAAGCAGTACTTC. Protein: CASSLSAGTDLVKQYF. The rearrangement joins TRBV27 to TRBJ2-7; 7 bases align to TRBD1. J gave up 8 bases and V 0 bases, and 13 bases lay outside the gene matches. The CDR3 is made up of 16 amino acids. Germline V gene sequence: CDR1 MNHEY, CDR2 SMNVEV (reference sequence).

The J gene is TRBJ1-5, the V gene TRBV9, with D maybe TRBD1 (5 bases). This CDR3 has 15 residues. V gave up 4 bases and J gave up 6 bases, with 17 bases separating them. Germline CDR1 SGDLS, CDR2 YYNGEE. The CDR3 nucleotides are TGTGCCAGCAGCTCAACAGGCGCCGGGATTCAGCCCCAGCATTTT. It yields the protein CASSSTGAGIQPQHF.

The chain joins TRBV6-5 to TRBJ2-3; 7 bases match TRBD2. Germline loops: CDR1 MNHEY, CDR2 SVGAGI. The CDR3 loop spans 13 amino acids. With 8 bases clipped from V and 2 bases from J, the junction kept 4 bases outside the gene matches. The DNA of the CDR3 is TGTGCCAGCCTTGAGCGGGACACAGATACGCAGTATTTT. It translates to CASLERDTDTQYF.

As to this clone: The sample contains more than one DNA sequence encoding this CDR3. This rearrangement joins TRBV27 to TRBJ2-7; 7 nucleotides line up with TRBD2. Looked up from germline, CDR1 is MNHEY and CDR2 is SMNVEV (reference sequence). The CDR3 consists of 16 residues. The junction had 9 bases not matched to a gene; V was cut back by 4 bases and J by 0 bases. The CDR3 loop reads CASSSSSGSISYEQYF. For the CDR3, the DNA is TGTGCCAGCAGTTCAAGTAGCGGGTCCATCTCCTACGAGCAGTACTTC.

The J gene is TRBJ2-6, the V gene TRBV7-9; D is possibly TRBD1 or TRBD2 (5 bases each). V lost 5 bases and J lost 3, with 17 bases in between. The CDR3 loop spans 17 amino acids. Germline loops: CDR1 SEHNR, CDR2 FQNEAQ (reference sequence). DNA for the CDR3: TGTGCCAGCAGCCCGCCCCGAGGGGCGAATGGGGCCAACGTCCTGACTTTC. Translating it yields CASSPPRGANGANVLTF.

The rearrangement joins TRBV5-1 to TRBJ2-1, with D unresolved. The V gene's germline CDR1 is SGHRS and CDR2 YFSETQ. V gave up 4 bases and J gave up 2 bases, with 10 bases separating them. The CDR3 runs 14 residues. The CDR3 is CASSPSFPYNEQFF. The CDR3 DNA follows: TGCGCCAGCAGCCCTAGTTTTCCCTACAATGAGCAGTTCTTC.

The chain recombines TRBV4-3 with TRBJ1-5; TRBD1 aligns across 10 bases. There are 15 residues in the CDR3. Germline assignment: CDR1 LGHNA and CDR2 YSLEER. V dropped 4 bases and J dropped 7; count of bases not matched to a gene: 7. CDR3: CASSPRQGADQPQHF. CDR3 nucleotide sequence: TGCGCCAGCAGCCCCAGACAGGGGGCGGACCAGCCCCAGCATTTT.

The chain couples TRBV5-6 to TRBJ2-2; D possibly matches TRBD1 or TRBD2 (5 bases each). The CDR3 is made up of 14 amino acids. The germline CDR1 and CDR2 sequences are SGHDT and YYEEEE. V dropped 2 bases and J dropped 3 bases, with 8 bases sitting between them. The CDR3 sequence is CASSFQGDTGELFF. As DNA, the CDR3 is TGTGCCAGCAGCTTCCAGGGAGACACCGGGGAGCTGTTTTTT.

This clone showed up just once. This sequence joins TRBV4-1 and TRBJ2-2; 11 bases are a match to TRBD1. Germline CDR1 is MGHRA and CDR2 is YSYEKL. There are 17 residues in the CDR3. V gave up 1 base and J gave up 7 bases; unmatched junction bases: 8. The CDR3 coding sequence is TGCGCCAGCAGCCAAGGCGCCGGGACAGGGGGGTTCGGGGAGCTGTTTTTT. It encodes CASSQGAGTGGFGELFF.

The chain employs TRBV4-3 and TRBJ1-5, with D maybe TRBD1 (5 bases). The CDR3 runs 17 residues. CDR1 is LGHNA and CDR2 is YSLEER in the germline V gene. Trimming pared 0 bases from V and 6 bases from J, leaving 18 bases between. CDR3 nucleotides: TGCGCCAGCAGCCAAGAAGTTTTAGGGGAGAGGCGTCAGCCCCAGCATTTT. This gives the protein CASSQEVLGERRQPQHF.

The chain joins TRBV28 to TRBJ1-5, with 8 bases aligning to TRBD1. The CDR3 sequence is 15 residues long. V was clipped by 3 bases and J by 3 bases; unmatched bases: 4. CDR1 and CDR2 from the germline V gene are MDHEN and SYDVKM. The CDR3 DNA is TGTGCCAGCAGTTTCGGCAGGGGGCACAATCAGCCCCAGCATTTT. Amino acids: CASSFGRGHNQPQHF. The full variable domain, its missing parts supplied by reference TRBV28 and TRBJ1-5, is DVKVTQSSRYLVKRTGEKVFLECVQDMDHENMFWYRQDPGLGLRLIYFSYDVKMKEKGDIPEGYSVSREKKERFSLILESASTNQTSMYLCASSFGRGHNQPQHFGDGTRLSIL.

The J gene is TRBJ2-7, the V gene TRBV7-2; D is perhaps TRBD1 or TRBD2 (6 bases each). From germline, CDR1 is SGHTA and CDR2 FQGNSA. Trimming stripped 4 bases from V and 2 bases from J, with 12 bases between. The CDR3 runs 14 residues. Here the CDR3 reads CASSWRDTAYEQYF. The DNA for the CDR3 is TGTGCCAGCAGCTGGAGGGACACCGCCTACGAGCAGTACTTC.

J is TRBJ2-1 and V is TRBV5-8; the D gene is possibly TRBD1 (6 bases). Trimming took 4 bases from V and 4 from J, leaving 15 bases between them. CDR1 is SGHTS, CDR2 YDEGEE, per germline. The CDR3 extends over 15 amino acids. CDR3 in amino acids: CASSVAGQKYNEQFF. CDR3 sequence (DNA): TGTGCCAGCAGCGTGGCCGGACAGAAATACAATGAGCAGTTCTTC.

CDR3 DNA: TGTGCCACCTGGGACAGATCCTCGGGACAGTTGGGGAATGAGCAGTTCTTC. Encoded protein: CATWDRSSGQLGNEQFF. The chain carries TRBV10-3 and TRBJ2-1; 7 bases fit TRBD1. Germline V gene data show CDR1 as ENHRY and CDR2 as SYGVKD. The CDR3 loop spans 17 amino acids. V lost 10 bases and J lost 7; bases outside the gene matches: 22.

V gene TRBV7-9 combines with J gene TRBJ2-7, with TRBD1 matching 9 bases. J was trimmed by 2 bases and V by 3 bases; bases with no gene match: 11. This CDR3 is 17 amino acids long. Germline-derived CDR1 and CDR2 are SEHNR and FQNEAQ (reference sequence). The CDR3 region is CASSFPRDRELTYEQYF. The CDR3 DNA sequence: TGTGCCAGCAGCTTCCCTCGGGACAGGGAACTAACCTACGAGCAGTACTTC.